This TCR beta chain is from a study of beta chain features in type 1 diabetes. Looked up from germline, CDR1 is MDHEN and CDR2 is SYDVKM. The J segment lost 8 bases and the V segment lost 4 bases, leaving 6 bases of the junction unmatched. This CDR3 has 15 residues. Sorting of CD4+ naive, central memory, regulatory and stem cell-like memory cells was performed via CD45RO/CCR7/CD25/CD127/CD95/CD27. All of the isolated RNA was reverse transcribed, so expressed TCRB transcripts were sequenced. Method: immunoSEQ multiplex PCR; TCRdb's copy keeps in-frame clones and lacks some. Of about 220,000 clones in the sample, roughly a tenth were seen once. The table lists this clone with a few counts. Its antigen is as yet unknown. Findings and limits, study-wide: The naive, central memory and Treg TCRB repertoires showed an apparent similarity that was greater among patients than among healthy donors. TCRB rearrangement may or may not be influenced by HLA type; here this remained unresolved.

The V gene is TRBV28, the J gene TRBJ2-1, with 12 bases aligning to TRBD1. Source material: central memory CD4+ T cells from blood. This TCR was recovered from a man between 18 and 35 years old in good health. The CDR3 spells CASSSPGTGGDEQFF. The CDR3 nucleotides read TGTGCCAGCAGTTCCCCCGGGACAGGGGGCGATGAGCAGTTCTTC.